The clone carrying this T cell receptor (beta chain) came up many times. Each CDR3 protein is one row after TCRdb ran MiXCR on the 5' RACE reads. Seen here are about 81,000 distinct CDR3 sequences, roughly 8.4% observed once, and the top ten hold over 2%. This sample is part of a study of human T cells and chemical hapten exposure. The template was total RNA from unfractionated whole blood. CDR1 is SGHVS, CDR2 FNYEAQ, per germline. The V and J ends lost 5 bases and 0 bases, in that order; junction bases with no gene match: 7. The CDR3 extends over 17 amino acids. The V call is TRBV7-6, the J call TRBJ2-3, with 11 bases matching TRBD2. The receptor was derived from a male donor in good health. CDR3 in DNA: TGTGCCAGCAGCCACTCTAGCGGGGGGACCAGCACAGATACGCAGTATTTT. Encoded protein: CASSHSSGGTSTDTQYF.